These 30 T cell receptor beta chains were all obtained from the same sample, sequenced in a study of a mutant IDH1 vaccine in newly diagnosed glioma. This sample's time point: week 5, during vaccination. A 20-mer mutant IDH1 peptide at 300 ug was injected subcutaneously with topical imiquimod. Assay: immunoSEQ multiplex PCR; the TCRdb copy retains only in-frame clones and omits some. The table has over 9,000 clones, 87% seen once. Antigens for these TCRs are unknown. The sample consisted of PBMCs, taken from a glioma patient whose treatment included an IDH1 peptide vaccine. Receptors were obtained from a woman aged 40 to 50 with glioma. Some clones in this sample may be carry-over from other donors' samples.

The chain employs TRBV7-9 and TRBJ1-1; D unclear. Germline loops: CDR1 SEHNR, CDR2 FQNEAQ (reference sequence). The germline V and J ends were trimmed by 8 bases and 1 base, with 11 bases remaining between them. This CDR3 spans 13 amino acids. CDR3 nucleotide sequence: TGTGCCAGCTATGACTGGACGAACACTGAAGCTTTCTTT. Protein product: CASYDWTNTEAFF.

The rearrangement joins TRBV19 to TRBJ1-3; a weak D match, TRBD1 (5 bases). CDR1 is LNHDA, CDR2 SQIVND, per germline (reference sequence). V gave up 6 bases and J gave up 7 bases, with 16 bases separating them. This CDR3 has 14 amino acids. The CDR3 protein is CASRSSAGLNTIYF. The CDR3 nucleotides read TGTGCCAGTAGATCTTCTGCAGGGTTGAACACCATATATTTT.

The V and J genes are TRBV4-1 and TRBJ1-1; the D is unclear. V dropped 0 bases and J dropped 6 bases, with 8 bases sitting between them. The germline V gene has CDR1 MGHRA and CDR2 YSYEKL. The CDR3 covers 13 residues. In DNA, the CDR3 is TGCGCCAGCAGCCAAGAGAATCGCCCTGAAGCTTTCTTT. Protein: CASSQENRPEAFF.

Remarks on this clone: Germline is not matched at one junction end, which may reflect a read error. The J gene is TRBJ1-2, the V gene TRBV19; tentatively, D is TRBD1 (6 bases). The germline CDR1 and CDR2 sequences are LNHDA and SQIVND (reference sequence). This CDR3 contains 13 residues. The CDR3 here is CASSTGQNYGYTF. In DNA, the CDR3 is TGTGCCAGCAGTACCGGACAGAACTATGGCTACACCTTC.

The chain combines TRBV5-6 with TRBJ1-1; D possibly corresponds to TRBD1 (6 bases). Trimming stripped 5 bases from V and 0 bases from J, with 14 bases between. The CDR3 covers 15 residues. Germline assignment: CDR1 SGHDT and CDR2 YYEEEE. The CDR3 here is CASRLQGTVNTEAFF. DNA of the CDR3: TGTGCCAGCAGATTACAGGGAACGGTGAACACTGAAGCTTTCTTT.

The chain couples TRBV18 to TRBJ1-2, with D tentatively TRBD1 (6 bases). The CDR3 covers 17 residues. Germline-derived CDR1 and CDR2 are KGHSH and LQKENI. V lost 2 bases and J lost 6, with 22 bases in between. The CDR3: CASSPSVGETGGHGYTF. The CDR3 DNA sequence: TGTGCCAGCTCACCAAGTGTTGGTGAGACAGGCGGTCATGGCTACACCTTC. Using reference TRBV18 and TRBJ1-2 for the parts outside the CDR3, the full variable domain is NAGVMQNPRHLVRRRGQEARLRCSPMKGHSHVYWYRQLPEEGLKFMVYLQKENIIDESGMPKERFSAEFPKEGPSILRIQQVVRGDSAAYFCASSPSVGETGGHGYTFGSGTRLTVV.

This sequence joins TRBV4-1 and TRBJ1-2; D remains ambiguous. The germline V gene has CDR1 MGHRA and CDR2 YSYEKL. V lost 4 bases to trimming and J lost 6 bases, with 18 bases between them. The CDR3 totals 15 residues. The CDR3 DNA is TGCGCCAGCAGCCTCGAGGACCGCTTAACCCATGGCTACACCTTC. Residues: CASSLEDRLTHGYTF.

This sequence joins TRBV6-1 and TRBJ2-7, with 11 bases matching TRBD2. J gave up 5 bases and V 2 bases, and 5 bases lay outside the gene matches. The CDR3 length is 15 residues. CDR1 and CDR2 from the germline V gene are MNHNS and SASEGT. CDR3 protein: CASSESSGRLDEQYF. The CDR3 DNA is TGTGCCAGCAGTGAATCTAGCGGGAGGCTGGACGAGCAGTACTTC.

This chain links TRBV14 with TRBJ2-7; D not certain. Trimming cost V 5 bases and J 7 bases, with 9 bases left between them. Germline V gene sequence: CDR1 SGHDN, CDR2 FVKESK. This CDR3 is built from 11 residues. CDR3 amino acids: CASSTWLEQYF. In DNA form, the CDR3 reads TGTGCCAGCAGCACCTGGTTGGAGCAGTACTTC.

V is TRBV5-1 and J is TRBJ2-7, with D tentatively TRBD1 (6 bases). The CDR3 is 13 amino acids. Germline-derived CDR1 and CDR2 are SGHRS and YFSETQ. Trimming shortened V by 5 bases and J by 2 bases, and 11 bases separated the two germline ends. Here the CDR3 DNA reads TGCGCCAGCAGAGGGGGTTACGCCTACGAGCAGTACTTC. Its protein product is CASRGGYAYEQYF.

J is TRBJ1-1 and V is TRBV21-1; TRBD1 is the table's D call and was not checked against the DNA. TRBV21-1 is marked as a pseudogene. The CDR3 has 18 residues. This CDR3 reads CASSKIDHRVPAVTEAFF. The CDR3 DNA follows: TGTGCCAGCAGCAAAATTGATCACAGGGTACCGGCTGTAACTGAAGCTTTCTTT.

The genes are TRBV6-4 and TRBJ2-3; perhaps TRBD2 as D (5 bases). Germline CDR1 MRHNA, CDR2 SNTAGT. Between the trimmed V and J ends, which lost 0 bases and 2 bases, there was a span of 9 bases. This CDR3 contains 15 residues. The CDR3 region has the DNA TGTGCCAGCAGTGACTCGGACTCCCCCACAGATACGCAGTATTTT. This sequence encodes CASSDSDSPTDTQYF.

The rearrangement joins TRBV5-5 to TRBJ2-7; TRBD1 matches at 7 bases. Germline CDR1 reads SGHKS; CDR2 reads YYEKEE (reference sequence). The CDR3 covers 14 residues. V trimming: 3 bases; J trimming: 3 bases; junction bases outside the gene matches: 6. The CDR3 reads CASSYRQGDYEQYF. The CDR3 DNA follows: TGTGCCAGCAGCTACAGACAGGGTGACTACGAGCAGTACTTC.

The rearrangement uses TRBV11-2 and TRBJ1-1, with 7 bases lining up with TRBD1. Germline V gene sequence: CDR1 SGHAT, CDR2 FQNNGV. With V trimmed by 1 base and J by 1 base, 6 bases remained unmatched. The CDR3 consists of 16 residues. The CDR3 nucleotides read TGTGCCAGCAGCTTAGGCCAGGGGGGTAAGAACACTGAAGCTTTCTTT. Translated: CASSLGQGGKNTEAFF.

The V gene is TRBV7-2, the J gene TRBJ2-7; a weak D match, TRBD2 (6 bases). In germline, CDR1 is SGHTA, CDR2 FQGNSA. The CDR3 covers 12 residues. Trimming stripped 5 bases from V and 2 bases from J, with 7 bases between. The CDR3 bases are TGTGCCAGCAGCAGCGGGCCCTACGAGCAGTACTTC. Translating gives CASSSGPYEQYF.

This chain joins TRBV7-9 and TRBJ1-5, with D perhaps matching TRBD1 (6 bases). The length of the CDR3 is 16 residues. V lost 1 base to trimming and J lost 1 base, with 11 bases between them. CDR1 and CDR2 from the germline V gene are SEHNR and FQNEAQ (reference sequence). CDR3 amino acids: CASSLDRDGSNQPQHF. CDR3 nucleotides: TGTGCCAGCAGCTTAGACAGGGACGGGAGCAATCAGCCCCAGCATTTT.

This chain connects TRBV5-1 to TRBJ1-1, with 7 bases matching TRBD1. Germline values: CDR1 SGHRS, CDR2 YFSETQ. With 1 base clipped from V and 4 bases from J, the junction kept 10 bases outside the gene matches. The CDR3 spans 16 residues. CDR3 nucleotides: TGCGCCAGCAGCTTGAAGGGGGCAGCGGCGCTCACTGAAGCTTTCTTT. Translated: CASSLKGAAALTEAFF. Variable domain in full (rest from reference TRBV5-1 and TRBJ1-1): KAGVTQTPRYLIKTRGQQVTLSCSPISGHRSVSWYQQTPGQGLQFLFEYFSETQRNKGNFPGRFSGRQFSNSRSEMNVSTLELGDSALYLCASSLKGAAALTEAFFGQGTRLTVV.

The chain employs TRBV9 and TRBJ2-1, with D possibly matching TRBD1 (5 bases). Trimming removed 5 bases at V and 4 bases at J, with 13 bases between. This CDR3 spans 14 amino acids. The germline V gene has CDR1 SGDLS and CDR2 YYNGEE. The CDR3 DNA reads TGTGCCAGCAGTTACTTAGACAGTTACAATGAGCAGTTCTTC. Amino acids: CASSYLDSYNEQFF.

The table lists this clone with a count of one. This chain uses TRBV30 with TRBJ2-7; 9 bases fit TRBD1. The V segment lost 2 bases and the J segment 1 base; nucleotides outside the gene matches: 3. Germline V CDR1 and CDR2: GTSNPN, SVGIG (reference sequence). This CDR3 contains 14 residues. CDR3 loop: CAWSPGTGSYEQYF. The CDR3 region has the DNA TGTGCCTGGAGTCCCGGGACAGGGTCCTACGAGCAGTACTTC. The complete variable domain, with remaining parts taken from reference TRBV30 and TRBJ2-7, reads SQTIHQWPATLVQPVGSPLSLECTVEGTSNPNLYWYRQAAGRGLQLLFYSVGIGQISSEVPQNLSASRPQDRQFILSSKKLLLSDSGFYLCAWSPGTGSYEQYFGPGTRLTVT.

The chain employs TRBV7-9 and TRBJ1-4, with D perhaps matching TRBD1 (5 bases). The V and J ends lost 5 bases and 7 bases respectively, with 8 bases between them. Germline V CDR1 and CDR2: SEHNR, FQNEAQ (reference sequence). The CDR3 contains 12 residues. This CDR3 is CASSLDSEKLFF. CDR3 in DNA: TGTGCCAGCAGCCTTGACAGTGAAAAACTGTTTTTT.

The chain links TRBV5-1 to TRBJ2-2, with 8 nucleotides matching TRBD1. CDR1 is SGHRS, CDR2 YFSETQ, per germline. The J segment lost 6 bases and the V segment lost 0 bases, leaving 7 bases of the junction unmatched. There are 16 residues in the CDR3. The CDR3 loop reads CASSLVQGALPGELFF. CDR3 DNA sequence: TGCGCCAGCAGCTTGGTGCAGGGGGCGCTCCCCGGGGAGCTGTTTTTT.

The V and J genes are TRBV4-3 and TRBJ1-3; the D gene is possibly TRBD1 (5 bases). This CDR3 contains 15 residues. Between the trimmed V and J ends, which lost 0 bases and 4 bases, there was a span of 10 bases. Germline V gives CDR1 LGHNA, CDR2 YSLEER. The CDR3 region is CASSQEIGVGNTIYF. CDR3 nucleotides: TGCGCCAGCAGCCAAGAAATAGGGGTCGGAAACACCATATATTTT.

The chain is built from TRBV6-1 and TRBJ1-1, with TRBD1 as a possible D gene (6 bases). This CDR3 is built from 14 residues. Per the germline V gene, CDR1 is MNHNS and CDR2 is SASEGT. Trimming took 2 bases from V and 6 from J, leaving 13 bases between them. CDR3 amino acids: CASSELHRDAEAFF. The CDR3 DNA sequence: TGTGCCAGCAGTGAACTCCACAGGGACGCTGAAGCTTTCTTT.

The rearrangement joins TRBV19 to TRBJ2-7, with 9 bases aligning to TRBD2. The J segment lost 5 bases and the V segment lost 5 bases, leaving 7 bases of the junction unmatched. The germline gives CDR1 LNHDA, CDR2 SQIVND (reference sequence). The CDR3 spans 14 residues. CDR3 region: CASSLVSGSHEQYF. The CDR3 nucleotides are TGTGCCAGTAGTCTAGTTAGCGGGAGCCACGAGCAGTACTTC. Full variable domain (rest looked up from reference TRBV19 and TRBJ2-7): DGGITQSPKYLFRKEGQNVTLSCEQNLNHDAMYWYRQDPGQGLRLIYYSQIVNDFQKGDIAEGYSVSREKKESFPLTVTSAQKNPTAFYLCASSLVSGSHEQYFGPGTRLTVT.

V gene TRBV29-1 combines with J gene TRBJ2-7; 7 bases fit TRBD1. V trimming: 3 bases; J trimming: 4 bases; junction bases outside the gene matches: 6. CDR3 size: 13 residues. CDR1 is SQVTM, CDR2 ANQGSEA, per germline. CDR3 sequence: CSVESGTAYEQYF. CDR3 sequence (DNA): TGCAGCGTTGAGTCGGGGACAGCATACGAGCAGTACTTC.

This clone was seen once. The gene calls are TRBV4-1 and TRBJ1-2; the D is unclear. The CDR3 is made up of 15 amino acids. Germline lookup yields CDR1 MGHRA and CDR2 YSYEKL. Trimming took off 7 bases at V and 2 bases at J, with 17 bases between the two ends. The DNA of the CDR3 is TGCGCCAGCACCCCGCTCCCAACAGACAACTATGGCTACACCTTC. As protein: CASTPLPTDNYGYTF.

The gene calls are TRBV10-3 and TRBJ2-2; 10 positions agree with TRBD2. The V segment lost 8 bases and the J segment 0 bases; nucleotides outside the gene matches: 6. Germline CDR1 and CDR2: ENHRY and SYGVKD. This CDR3 is 16 amino acids long. For the CDR3, the DNA is TGTGCCATCCCCTCCGGGACTAGCGCGAACACCGGGGAGCTGTTTTTT. Amino acids: CAIPSGTSANTGELFF.

V and J are TRBV27 and TRBJ2-2, with TRBD1 matching 7 bases. The CDR3 totals 14 residues. Germline values: CDR1 MNHEY, CDR2 SMNVEV (reference sequence). J lost 6 bases, V lost 4 bases, and 5 bases had no gene match. The CDR3 coding sequence is TGTGCCAGCAGTTCTGAGGGGGCTGCCGGGGAGCTGTTTTTT. Encoded protein: CASSSEGAAGELFF.

This clone has a single count. This chain uses TRBV29-1 with TRBJ2-7, with TRBD1 matching over 7 bases. The germline gives CDR1 SQVTM, CDR2 ANQGSEA. CDR3 size: 13 residues. Trimming at V came to 1 base and at J to 6 bases, leaving 6 bases not matched to a gene. The DNA for the CDR3 is TGCAGCGTTGAAGGGGACAGCCTTTCCGAGCAGTACTTC. It codes for CSVEGDSLSEQYF.

This clone showed up just a few times. The chain carries TRBV12-5 and TRBJ2-3; 9 bases line up with TRBD2. The germline V gene has CDR1 LGHNT and CDR2 FRNRAP. The CDR3 runs 15 residues. With 7 bases clipped from V and 4 bases from J, the junction kept 9 bases outside the gene matches. In nucleotides, the CDR3 is TGTGCTAGTGACGAGGCGGGGGGGCCGCCAGATACGCAGTATTTT. It is translated as CASDEAGGPPDTQYF.